The 24 T cell receptor beta chains presented below share a single source sample, sequenced in a study of blood T cells in healthy people across ages. For the second PCR, which ran for 7 to 11 cycles, a sample-barcoded 5' primer and a J-beta primer mix were used. TCRdb processed the 5' RACE reads anew with MiXCR; each CDR3 protein has one entry. The data contain fewer than 1,200,000 distinct CDR3 sequences, under 30% of them singletons. The sample was also reused in another study, on T cells of mothers and their children.

The sequencing input was blood. These receptors originate from a girl aged 2 to 10 in good health.

V is TRBV10-3 and J is TRBJ2-1; 14 bases map to TRBD2. V lost 2 bases to trimming and J lost 9 bases; unmatched junction nucleotides: 6. Germline values: CDR1 ENHRY, CDR2 SYGVKD. The CDR3 spans 16 residues. CDR3 region: CAISERGLAGVVEQFF. CDR3 coding DNA: TGTGCCATCAGTGAGCGGGGACTAGCGGGGGTCGTTGAGCAGTTCTTC.

This clonotype was counted a few times. The J gene is TRBJ2-3, the V gene TRBV24-1; D gene uncertain. Germline CDR1 reads KGHDR; CDR2 reads SFDVKD. This CDR3 spans 16 amino acids. Trimming took off 2 bases at V and 0 bases at J, with 11 bases between the two ends. CDR3 DNA sequence: TGTGCCACCAGTGATTCCCAAGGGCCTAGCACAGATACGCAGTATTTT. Amino acid sequence: CATSDSQGPSTDTQYF.

This clonotype has a handful of counts. V gene TRBV24-1 combines with J gene TRBJ2-3; 8 nucleotides line up with TRBD1. Trimming cost V 4 bases and J 3 bases; bases outside gene matches: 11. The CDR3 has 17 amino acids. Germline V lookup: CDR1 KGHDR, CDR2 SFDVKD. The CDR3 reads CATSEYRQGMRTDTQYF. The CDR3 bases are TGTGCCACCAGTGAGTACCGACAGGGGATGAGAACAGATACGCAGTATTTT.

This clonotype was observed a few times. CDR3: CASSWGARNTEAFF. CDR3 in DNA: TGTGCCAGCTCATGGGGGGCCCGGAACACTGAAGCTTTCTTT. This sequence joins TRBV27 and TRBJ1-1; a weak D match, TRBD1 (6 bases). The length of the CDR3 is 14 residues. Germline V gene sequence: CDR1 MNHEY, CDR2 SMNVEV (reference sequence). V was cut by 8 bases and J by 1 base, with 14 bases left in between.

The chain recombines TRBV6-2 or TRBV6-3 with TRBJ2-6, with 7 bases that match TRBD2. Unmatched junction bases numbered 11, after V lost 8 bases and J lost 1 base. Germline V gene lookup returns CDR1 MNHEY and CDR2 SVGEGT. The CDR3 has 17 residues. As DNA, the CDR3 is TGTGCCAGCGGCTTGCGGGGGATACGGTCTGGGGCCAACGTCCTGACTTTC. Translating it yields CASGLRGIRSGANVLTF.

This clonotype has a count of ten or more. The V and J genes are TRBV6-5 and TRBJ1-5; D might be TRBD1 (6 bases). The germline gives CDR1 MNHEY, CDR2 SVGAGI. This CDR3 comprises 13 residues. The V end lost 8 bases, the J end lost 4 bases, and 12 bases lay between the germline ends. The CDR3 DNA is TGTGCCAGCTCACCAGACAGGAATCAGCCCCAGCATTTT. Residues: CASSPDRNQPQHF.

V usage is TRBV24-1 and J usage is TRBJ1-2, with TRBD1 identical over 11 bases. This CDR3 comprises 15 residues. From germline, CDR1 is KGHDR and CDR2 SFDVKD. Trimming at V came to 4 bases and at J to 6 bases, leaving 6 bases not matched to a gene. The CDR3 coding sequence is TGTGCCACCAGTGACTCATCGGGACAGGGGGATGGCTACACCTTC. This encodes CATSDSSGQGDGYTF.

V usage is TRBV13 and J usage is TRBJ2-1; D may be TRBD1 (5 bases). This CDR3 contains 13 residues. Per germline, CDR1 PRHDT and CDR2 FYEKMQ (reference sequence). Trimming removed 4 bases from V and 6 bases from J, with 10 bases in between. DNA of the CDR3: TGTGCCAGCAGCTCTAGACAGACCAATGAGCAGTTCTTC. This translates into CASSSRQTNEQFF.

The table lists this clonotype with many counts. The chain employs TRBV7-3 and TRBJ2-6, with D perhaps matching TRBD1 or TRBD2 (5 bases each). CDR3 length equals 15 residues. Deletions cut 2 bases from V and 2 bases from J, with 7 bases between. CDR1 SGHTA and CDR2 FQGTGA come from the germline V gene. The CDR3 DNA follows: TGTGCCAGCAGCTTATTGGGGGCTGGGGCCAACGTCCTGACTTTC. It encodes CASSLLGAGANVLTF.

On this clonotype itself: This CDR3 is missing its conserved last phenylalanine or tryptophan, likely due to a read error. The V gene is TRBV20-1, the J gene TRBJ2-3, with D perhaps matching TRBD2 (5 bases). V was clipped by 0 bases and J by 4 bases, with 11 bases between them. CDR3 length: 14 amino acids. Germline V lookup: CDR1 DFQATT, CDR2 SNEGSKA (reference sequence). The chain's CDR3 is CSARDVRESDTQYS. The CDR3 DNA reads as TGCAGTGCTAGAGATGTGAGGGAATCAGATACGCAGTATTCT.

Turning to this clonotype: Mismatch with germline at one junction end may stem from a read error. The rearrangement joins TRBV20-1 to TRBJ1-4; D gene uncertain. CDR3 size: 14 residues. The V gene's germline CDR1 is DFQATT and CDR2 SNEGSKA (reference sequence). The CDR3 sequence: CSARDQGGNEKLLF. The DNA for the CDR3 is TGCAGTGCTAGAGATCAAGGCGGCAATGAAAAACTGCTTTTT.

The chain uses TRBV29-1 and TRBJ1-5, with D maybe TRBD1 (6 bases). V lost 7 bases and J lost 1, with 17 bases in between. CDR1 and CDR2 from the germline V gene are SQVTM and ANQGSEA. This CDR3 is 15 amino acids long. The CDR3 region is CSAVDGTLSNQPQHF. As DNA, the CDR3 is TGCAGCGCTGTTGACGGGACACTCAGCAATCAGCCCCAGCATTTT. Complete variable domain (other parts from reference TRBV29-1 and TRBJ1-5): SAVISQKPSRDICQRGTSLTIQCQVDSQVTMMFWYRQQPGQSLTLIATANQGSEATYESGFVIDKFPISRPNLTFSTLTVSNMSPEDSSIYLCSAVDGTLSNQPQHFGDGTRLSIL.

The V call is TRBV20-1, the J call TRBJ2-5; TRBD1 or TRBD2 may be the D gene (5 bases each). The germline V and J ends were trimmed by 0 bases and 5 bases, with 16 bases remaining between them. The CDR3 consists of 15 residues. CDR1 DFQATT and CDR2 SNEGSKA come from the germline V gene (reference sequence). Here the CDR3 DNA reads TGCAGTGCTAGAGATTCCGACGGTTGGGGGGAGACCCAGTACTTC. Translated, it gives CSARDSDGWGETQYF.

This clonotype came up a few times. The chain links TRBV29-1 to TRBJ2-2, with D uncertain. Germline-derived CDR1 and CDR2 are SQVTM and ANQGSEA. Trimming took off 0 bases at V and 5 bases at J, with 7 bases between the two ends. The CDR3 consists of 13 residues. CDR3 loop: CSVEDFRTGELFF. The CDR3 DNA sequence: TGCAGCGTTGAAGATTTCCGGACCGGGGAGCTGTTTTTT.

J is TRBJ2-7 and V is TRBV4-1, with D possibly TRBD1 on 5 matching bases. In germline, CDR1 is MGHRA, CDR2 YSYEKL. This CDR3 spans 15 amino acids. V shed 1 base and J shed 0 bases, with 10 bases lying between them. CDR3 coding DNA: TGCGCCAGCAGCCAAGTTACAGGCGTCTCCTACGAGCAGTACTTC. Translated, it gives CASSQVTGVSYEQYF.

This chain uses TRBV3-1 with TRBJ2-1, with a possible D match to TRBD2 (6 bases). Germline values: CDR1 LGHDT, CDR2 YNNKEL (reference sequence). The CDR3 is 15 residues long. Deletions cut 0 bases from V and 9 bases from J, with 15 bases between. CDR3 loop: CASSQDWGVGVEQFF. As DNA, the CDR3 is TGTGCCAGCAGCCAAGATTGGGGGGTGGGGGTTGAGCAGTTCTTC.

This clonotype was observed a handful of times. This chain uses TRBV14 with TRBJ1-2, with D possibly TRBD1 on 6 matching bases. The germline V gene encodes CDR1 SGHDN and CDR2 FVKESK. The CDR3 covers 14 residues. Trimming left V 2 bases short and J 7 bases short, with 14 bases between. This chain's CDR3 is CASSQRLDSSGYTF. The CDR3 bases are TGTGCCAGCAGCCAACGGCTGGACAGTAGTGGCTACACCTTC.

The CDR3 is CASSDHRASQYF. CDR3 nucleotide sequence: TGTGCCAGCAGTGACCACAGGGCCTCGCAGTATTTT. The J gene is TRBJ2-3, the V gene TRBV25-1, with D tentatively TRBD1 (6 bases). The germline V gene has CDR1 MGHDK and CDR2 SYGVNS. Trimming left V 3 bases short and J 10 bases short, with 11 bases between. The CDR3 length is 12 residues.

V is TRBV14 and J is TRBJ2-3; D remains ambiguous. Trimming removed 2 bases from V and 0 bases from J, with 12 bases in between. Germline V gives CDR1 SGHDN, CDR2 FVKESK. This CDR3 has 16 residues. As DNA, the CDR3 is TGTGCCAGCAGCCAACCTATAGGGCCGAGCACAGATACGCAGTATTTT. It codes for CASSQPIGPSTDTQYF.

This clonotype was counted between two and nine times. V gene TRBV29-1 combines with J gene TRBJ1-2, with unresolved D. In germline, CDR1 is SQVTM, CDR2 ANQGSEA. This CDR3 contains 13 residues. Trimming stripped 5 bases from V and 0 bases from J, with 10 bases between. This CDR3 reads CSVQQLTNYGYTF. The CDR3 DNA sequence: TGCAGCGTTCAGCAGCTTACTAACTATGGCTACACCTTC.

Only a few counts were recorded for this clonotype. The genes are TRBV12-3 or TRBV12-4 and TRBJ2-7, with D unclear. Trimming pared 2 bases from V and 7 bases from J, leaving 6 bases between. CDR3 length: 11 residues. As DNA, the CDR3 is TGTGCCAGCAGTTTATTTCTAGAGCAGTACTTC. This translates into CASSLFLEQYF.

This clonotype was seen a few times. The CDR3 here is CASSGLAGVEDEQFF. The CDR3 DNA reads TGCGCCAGCAGCGGACTAGCGGGAGTTGAGGATGAGCAGTTCTTC. This chain connects TRBV5-1 to TRBJ2-1, with 13 bases matching TRBD2. This CDR3 region has 15 residues. CDR1 is SGHRS and CDR2 is YFSETQ in the germline V gene. V gave up 4 bases and J gave up 8 bases; unmatched junction bases: 6. The entire variable domain, with the rest obtained from reference TRBV5-1 and TRBJ2-1, is as follows: KAGVTQTPRYLIKTRGQQVTLSCSPISGHRSVSWYQQTPGQGLQFLFEYFSETQRNKGNFPGRFSGRQFSNSRSEMNVSTLELGDSALYLCASSGLAGVEDEQFFGPGTRLTVL.

This clonotype was seen more than once but under ten times. The J gene is TRBJ2-5, the V gene TRBV12-3 or TRBV12-4; unclear D gene. Trimming removed 5 bases from V and 5 bases from J, with 12 bases in between. The CDR3 has 13 amino acids. CDR3 in DNA: TGTGCCAGCAGTGACATAGGCTGGGAGACCCAGTACTTC. This gives the protein CASSDIGWETQYF.

This clonotype was observed a few times. The gene calls are TRBV12-3 or TRBV12-4 and TRBJ2-1; D not certain. Deletions cut 2 bases from V and 10 bases from J, with 12 bases between. The CDR3 is made up of 13 amino acids. The CDR3 DNA reads TGTGCCAGCAGTTTAAGGGCTGAAGAGGAGCAGTTCTTC. It encodes CASSLRAEEEQFF.